This T cell receptor beta chain is from a study of cytomegalovirus exposure and HLA in healthy donors. Overall study results and limits: Earlier analysis found most TCR beta V segments productive about 90% or about 30% of the time.

Worth noting for this clone: Its antigen is still unknown.

The PCR employed 60 Vbeta primers together with 13 Jbeta primers. Here immunoSEQ multiplex PCR was the method, and the copy in TCRdb shows in-frame clones only, minus some. In the table there are 200,000 to 250,000 clones, over 65% of which are singletons. The CDR3 runs 13 residues. In germline, CDR1 is SQVTM, CDR2 ANQGSEA. V lost 1 base and J lost 5; bases outside the gene matches: 3. The material sequenced was PBMCs. The rearrangement links TRBV29-1 to TRBJ2-5; TRBD1 aligns across 8 bases. The sequence derives from a human donor in good health. The CDR3 DNA reads TGCAGCGTTGAAGGCCCAGGGGGCGAGACCCAGTACTTC. This gives the protein CSVEGPGGETQYF.